These 3 T cell receptor beta chains were all obtained from the same sample, sequenced in a study of cytotoxic CD8 clonotypes in ibrutinib-treated CLL. Profiling relied on immunoSEQ multiplex PCR, and the TCRdb table lists in-frame clones only, not all of them. The table includes some 130,000 clones, roughly three quarters detected once. The input for sequencing was PBMCs, taken after 24 months of ibrutinib treatment. The receptors stem from a human donor with chronic lymphocytic leukemia.

This clone was seen just once. The rearrangement joins TRBV19 to TRBJ2-6, with D possibly matching TRBD2 (5 bases). V was shortened by 3 bases and J by 4 bases, with 10 bases between the two germline ends. This CDR3 has 15 amino acids. Germline V gene data show CDR1 as LNHDA and CDR2 as SQIVND (reference sequence). Here the CDR3 DNA reads TGTGCCAGTAGTATTGGCGGAGGAGGGGCCAACGTCCTGACTTTC. This codes for CASSIGGGGANVLTF.

This chain links TRBV5-4 with TRBJ2-7; 8 bases line up with TRBD2. V gave up 5 bases and J gave up 6 bases; unmatched junction bases: 13. CDR3 length equals 15 residues. CDR1 and CDR2 (germline): SGHNT, YYREEE (reference sequence). CDR3 sequence reads: CASRPGGTAWREQYF. In DNA form, the CDR3 reads TGTGCCAGCAGGCCGGGGGGGACCGCCTGGCGCGAGCAGTACTTC. Full variable domain (rest looked up from reference TRBV5-4 and TRBJ2-7): ETGVTQSPTHLIKTRGQQVTLRCSSQSGHNTVSWYQQALGQGPQFIFQYYREEENGRGNFPPRFSGLQFPNYSSELNVNALELDDSALYLCASRPGGTAWREQYFGPGTRLTVT.

This rearrangement joins TRBV11-2 to TRBJ2-7; D gene ambiguous. Trimming left V 5 bases short and J 2 bases short, with 7 bases between. CDR3 length equals 12 residues. The germline gives CDR1 SGHAT, CDR2 FQNNGV. The CDR3 bases are TGTGCCAGCAGCCCCAGTGCCTACGAGCAGTACTTC. Translating it yields CASSPSAYEQYF.